Included here is one TCR beta chain sequence, with context. The data were taken from a study of CD8 T cells in Susac syndrome. With random hexamers, roughly 0.45 to 1 ug RNA was reverse transcribed. Across 54 Vbeta and 13 Jbeta, immunoSEQ multiplex PCR amplified TCR beta CDR3. TCRdb re-analysed the immunoSEQ multiplex PCR reads in MiXCR, keeping a single row per CDR3 protein. The sample comprises around 160,000 distinct CDR3 sequences, roughly 94% of which are singletons, and over 0.09% rests with the top ten. The V end lost 7 bases, the J end lost 2 bases, and 12 bases lay between the germline ends. This CDR3 region has 14 residues. Germline V gene lookup returns CDR1 LNHDA and CDR2 SQIVND (reference sequence).

Sequencing was performed on CD4+ T cells from PBMCs. The chain couples TRBV19 to TRBJ1-3; tentative D call: TRBD1 (5 bases). This TCR was recovered from a human donor with multiple sclerosis. The CDR3 spells CASITGHAGNTIYF. As DNA, the CDR3 is TGTGCCAGTATCACGGGGCATGCTGGAAACACCATATATTTT. Complete variable domain (other parts from reference TRBV19 and TRBJ1-3): DGGITQSPKYLFRKEGQNVTLSCEQNLNHDAMYWYRQDPGQGLRLIYYSQIVNDFQKGDIAEGYSVSREKKESFPLTVTSAQKNPTAFYLCASITGHAGNTIYFGEGSWLTVV.